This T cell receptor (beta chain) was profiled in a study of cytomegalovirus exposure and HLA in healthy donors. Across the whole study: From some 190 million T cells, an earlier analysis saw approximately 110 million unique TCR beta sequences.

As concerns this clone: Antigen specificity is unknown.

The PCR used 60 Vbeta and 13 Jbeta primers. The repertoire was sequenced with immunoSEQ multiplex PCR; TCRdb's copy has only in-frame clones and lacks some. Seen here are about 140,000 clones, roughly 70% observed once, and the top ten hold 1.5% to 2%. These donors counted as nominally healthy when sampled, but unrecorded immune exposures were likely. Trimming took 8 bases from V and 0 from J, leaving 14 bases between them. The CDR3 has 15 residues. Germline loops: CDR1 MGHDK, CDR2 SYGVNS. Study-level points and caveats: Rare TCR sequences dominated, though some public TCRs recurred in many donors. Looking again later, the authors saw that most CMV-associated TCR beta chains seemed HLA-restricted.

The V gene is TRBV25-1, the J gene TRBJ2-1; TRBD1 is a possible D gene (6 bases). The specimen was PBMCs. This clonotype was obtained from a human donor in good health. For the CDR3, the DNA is TGTGCCAGCGGGGGACAAACGAGCTCCTACAATGAGCAGTTCTTC. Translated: CASGGQTSSYNEQFF.